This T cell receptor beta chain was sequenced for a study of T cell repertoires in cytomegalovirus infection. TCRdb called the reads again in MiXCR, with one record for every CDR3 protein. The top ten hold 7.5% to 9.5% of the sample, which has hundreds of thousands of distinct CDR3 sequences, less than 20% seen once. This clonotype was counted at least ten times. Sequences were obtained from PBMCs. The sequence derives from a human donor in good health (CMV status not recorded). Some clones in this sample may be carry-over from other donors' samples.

CDR3 loop: CASSFGQGDNEQFF. In DNA form, the CDR3 reads TGTGCCAGCAGCTTCGGACAGGGAGACAATGAGCAGTTCTTC. The gene calls are TRBV7-9 and TRBJ2-1, with 8 bases that match TRBD1. V lost 3 bases to trimming and J lost 5 bases; unmatched junction nucleotides: 3. Germline V gene data show CDR1 as SEHNR and CDR2 as FQNEAQ (reference sequence). This CDR3 spans 14 amino acids.